Below, 3 T cell receptor beta chains from the same sample are listed, as sequenced in a study of blood T cell repertoires in COVID-19. Libraries were prepared by immunoSEQ multiplex PCR; TCRdb keeps only in-frame clonotypes and omits some of them. Among tens of thousands of clones listed, 70% to 85% were seen once. The sequenced material came from peripheral blood. These receptors all stem from a man over 45 with active or convalescent COVID-19.

V gene TRBV5-6 combines with J gene TRBJ1-1, with TRBD1 as a possible D gene (5 bases). The CDR3 totals 16 residues. The germline V and J ends were trimmed by 0 bases and 4 bases, with 16 bases remaining between them. Germline-derived CDR1 and CDR2 are SGHDT and YYEEEE. The CDR3: CASSLGLTLGGTEAFF. CDR3 DNA: TGTGCCAGCAGCTTGGGGCTTACGTTGGGGGGCACTGAAGCTTTCTTT.

The V gene is TRBV7-9, the J gene TRBJ2-7, with D uncertain. The length of the CDR3 is 11 residues. Germline CDR1 is SEHNR and CDR2 is FQNEAQ (reference sequence). Trimming removed 3 bases at V and 6 bases at J, with 6 bases between. CDR3 amino acids: CASSFSREQYF. CDR3 DNA sequence: TGTGCCAGCAGCTTCTCCCGCGAGCAGTACTTC.

This clone appeared once. V gene TRBV20-1 combines with J gene TRBJ2-5, with 8 bases matching TRBD2. The V segment lost 3 bases and the J segment 5 bases; nucleotides outside the gene matches: 8. The CDR3 contains 14 residues. CDR1 is DFQATT, CDR2 SNEGSKA, per germline (reference sequence). This chain's CDR3 is CSASAAGVGETQYF. The CDR3 DNA reads TGCAGTGCTAGTGCAGCGGGGGTGGGGGAGACCCAGTACTTC.